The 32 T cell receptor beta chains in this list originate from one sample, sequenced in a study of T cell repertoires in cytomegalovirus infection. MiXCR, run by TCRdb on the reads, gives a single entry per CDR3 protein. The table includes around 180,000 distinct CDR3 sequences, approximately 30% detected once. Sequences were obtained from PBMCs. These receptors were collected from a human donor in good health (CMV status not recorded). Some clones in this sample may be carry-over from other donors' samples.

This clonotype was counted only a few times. The CDR3 sequence: CAIRGDRNYEQYF. The CDR3 DNA follows: TGTGCCATCAGGGGGGACAGAAACTACGAGCAGTACTTC. V and J are TRBV10-3 and TRBJ2-7, with TRBD1 matching 7 bases. This CDR3 is 13 amino acids long. Germline CDR1 is ENHRY and CDR2 is SYGVKD. V was pared by 6 bases and J by 3 bases, with 5 bases of the junction left unmatched.

The CDR3: CSAPDGRGGYTF. The CDR3 bases are TGCAGTGCCCCGGACGGACGAGGTGGCTACACCTTC. The chain has TRBV20-1 and TRBJ1-2, with unresolved D. The germline V gene has CDR1 DFQATT and CDR2 SNEGSKA (reference sequence). There are 12 residues in the CDR3. Trimming pared 6 bases from V and 7 bases from J, leaving 15 bases between.

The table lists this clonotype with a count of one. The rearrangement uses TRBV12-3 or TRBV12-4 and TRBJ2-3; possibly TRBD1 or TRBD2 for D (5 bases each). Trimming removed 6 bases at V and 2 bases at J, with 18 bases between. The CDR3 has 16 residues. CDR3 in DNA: TGTGCCAGCAGCCCGCACCGGGACGGCTCCACAGATACGCAGTATTTT. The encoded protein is CASSPHRDGSTDTQYF.

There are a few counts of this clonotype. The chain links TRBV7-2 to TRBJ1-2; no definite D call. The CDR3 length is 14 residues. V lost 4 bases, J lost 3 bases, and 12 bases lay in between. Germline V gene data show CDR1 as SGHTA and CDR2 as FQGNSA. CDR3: CASSSPGGYYGYTF. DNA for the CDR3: TGTGCCAGCAGCTCCCCGGGAGGGTACTATGGCTACACCTTC.

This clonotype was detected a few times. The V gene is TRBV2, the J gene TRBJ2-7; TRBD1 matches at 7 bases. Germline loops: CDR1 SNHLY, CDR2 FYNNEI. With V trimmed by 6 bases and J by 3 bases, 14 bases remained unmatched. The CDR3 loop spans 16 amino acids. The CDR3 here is CASRNPPLGTDYEQYF. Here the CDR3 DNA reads TGTGCCAGCAGGAATCCACCATTAGGGACAGACTACGAGCAGTACTTC.

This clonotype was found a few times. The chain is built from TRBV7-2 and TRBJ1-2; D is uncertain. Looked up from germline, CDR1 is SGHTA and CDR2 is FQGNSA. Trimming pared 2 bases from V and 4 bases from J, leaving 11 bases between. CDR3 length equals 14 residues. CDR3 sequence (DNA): TGTGCCAGCAGCTTATTGGCCAGCAGCTATGGCTACACCTTC. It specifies CASSLLASSYGYTF.

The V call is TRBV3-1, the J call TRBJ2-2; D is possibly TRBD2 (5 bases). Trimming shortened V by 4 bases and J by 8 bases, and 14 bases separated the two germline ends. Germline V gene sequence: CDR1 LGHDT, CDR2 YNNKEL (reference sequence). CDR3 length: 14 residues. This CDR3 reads CASSPLSGGGELFF. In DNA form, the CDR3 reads TGTGCCAGCAGCCCCCTCAGCGGTGGAGGGGAGCTGTTTTTT.

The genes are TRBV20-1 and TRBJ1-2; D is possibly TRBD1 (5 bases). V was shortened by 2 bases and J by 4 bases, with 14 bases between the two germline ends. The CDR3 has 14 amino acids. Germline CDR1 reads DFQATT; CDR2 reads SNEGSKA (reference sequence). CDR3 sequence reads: CSARPSRESYGYTF. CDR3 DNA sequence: TGCAGTGCTAGACCTTCCAGGGAAAGCTATGGCTACACCTTC.

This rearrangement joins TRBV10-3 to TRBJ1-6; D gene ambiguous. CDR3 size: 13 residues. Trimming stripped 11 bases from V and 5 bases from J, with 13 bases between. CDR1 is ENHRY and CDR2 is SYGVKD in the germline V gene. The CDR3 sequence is CASQKGHNSPLHF. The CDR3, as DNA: TGTGCCTCGCAGAAAGGGCATAATTCACCCCTCCACTTT.

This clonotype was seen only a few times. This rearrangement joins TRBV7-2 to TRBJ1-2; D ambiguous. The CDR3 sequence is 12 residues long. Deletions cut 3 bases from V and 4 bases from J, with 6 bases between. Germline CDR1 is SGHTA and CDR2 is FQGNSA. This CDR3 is CASSFERYGYTF. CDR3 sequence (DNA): TGTGCCAGCAGCTTTGAGCGCTATGGCTACACCTTC.

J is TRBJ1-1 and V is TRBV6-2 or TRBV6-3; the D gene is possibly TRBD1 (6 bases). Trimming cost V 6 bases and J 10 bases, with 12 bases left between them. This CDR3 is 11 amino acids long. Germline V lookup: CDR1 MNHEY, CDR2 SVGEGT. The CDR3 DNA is TGTGCCAGCAGCGCAGGGGTGCGAGCTTTCTTT. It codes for CASSAGVRAFF.

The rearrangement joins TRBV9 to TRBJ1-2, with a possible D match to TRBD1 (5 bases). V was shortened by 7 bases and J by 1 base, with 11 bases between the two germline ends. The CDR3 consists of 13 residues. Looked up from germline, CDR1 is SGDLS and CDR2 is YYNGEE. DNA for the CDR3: TGTGCCAGCCGCACTGACAGTAACTATGGCTACACCTTC. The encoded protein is CASRTDSNYGYTF.

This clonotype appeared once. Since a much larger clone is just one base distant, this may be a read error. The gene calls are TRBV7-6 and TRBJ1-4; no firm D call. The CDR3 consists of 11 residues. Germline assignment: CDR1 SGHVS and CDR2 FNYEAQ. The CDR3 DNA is TGTACCAGCAGCTTAGATGAAAAACTGTTTTTT. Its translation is CTSSLDEKLFF.

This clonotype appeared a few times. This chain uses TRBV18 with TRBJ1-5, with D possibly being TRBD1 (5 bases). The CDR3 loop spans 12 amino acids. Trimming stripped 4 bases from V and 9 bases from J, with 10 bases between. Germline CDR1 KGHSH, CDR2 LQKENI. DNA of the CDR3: TGTGCCAGCTCACAAGGGGTTTTGCCCCAGCATTTT. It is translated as CASSQGVLPQHF.

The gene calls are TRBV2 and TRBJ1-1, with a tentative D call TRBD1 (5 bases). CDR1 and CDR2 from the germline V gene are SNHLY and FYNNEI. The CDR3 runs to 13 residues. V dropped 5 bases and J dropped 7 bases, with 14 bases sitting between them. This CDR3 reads CASSWDGYREAFF. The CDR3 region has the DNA TGTGCCAGCAGTTGGGACGGATATCGTGAAGCTTTCTTT.

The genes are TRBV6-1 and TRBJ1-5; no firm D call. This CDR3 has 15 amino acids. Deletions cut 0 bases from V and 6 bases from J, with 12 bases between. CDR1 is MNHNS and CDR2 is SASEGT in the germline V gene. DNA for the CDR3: TGTGCCAGCAGTGAAGCTACCGGCCGGGGTCAGCCCCAGCATTTT. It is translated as CASSEATGRGQPQHF.

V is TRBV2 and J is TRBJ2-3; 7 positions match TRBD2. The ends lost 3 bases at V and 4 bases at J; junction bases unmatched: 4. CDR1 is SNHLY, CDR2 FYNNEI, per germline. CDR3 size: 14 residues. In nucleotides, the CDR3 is TGTGCCAGCAGTGACAGAACTAGCGCAGATACGCAGTATTTT. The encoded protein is CASSDRTSADTQYF.

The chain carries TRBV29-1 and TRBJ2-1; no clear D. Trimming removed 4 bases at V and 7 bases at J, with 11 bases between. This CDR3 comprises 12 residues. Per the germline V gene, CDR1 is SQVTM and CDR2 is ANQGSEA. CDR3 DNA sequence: TGCAGCGTTGGACTGTTGGGTAATGAGCAGTTCTTC. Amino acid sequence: CSVGLLGNEQFF.

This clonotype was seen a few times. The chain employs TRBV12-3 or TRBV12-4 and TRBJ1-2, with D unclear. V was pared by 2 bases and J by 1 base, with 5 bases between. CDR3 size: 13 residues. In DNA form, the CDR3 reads TGTGCCAGCAGTTTACAGGATAACTATGGCTACACCTTC. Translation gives CASSLQDNYGYTF.

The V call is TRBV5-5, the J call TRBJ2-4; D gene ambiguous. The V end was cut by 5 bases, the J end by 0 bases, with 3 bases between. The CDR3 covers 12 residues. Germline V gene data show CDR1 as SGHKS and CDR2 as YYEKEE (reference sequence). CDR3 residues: CASRLAKNIQYF. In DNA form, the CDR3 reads TGTGCCAGCAGGCTAGCCAAAAACATTCAGTACTTC. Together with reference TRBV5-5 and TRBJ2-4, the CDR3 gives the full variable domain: DAGVTQSPTHLIKTRGQQVTLRCSPISGHKSVSWYQQVLGQGPQFIFQYYEKEERGRGNFPDRFSARQFPNYSSELNVNALLLGDSALYLCASRLAKNIQYFGAGTRLSVL.

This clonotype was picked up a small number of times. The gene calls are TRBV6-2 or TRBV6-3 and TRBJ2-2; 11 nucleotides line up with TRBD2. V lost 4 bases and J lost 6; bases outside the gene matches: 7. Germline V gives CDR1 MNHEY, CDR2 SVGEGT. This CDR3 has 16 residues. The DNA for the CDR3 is TGTGCCAGCAGTTCACTAGCGGGGGTTCTTCCCGGGGAGCTGTTTTTT. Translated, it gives CASSSLAGVLPGELFF.

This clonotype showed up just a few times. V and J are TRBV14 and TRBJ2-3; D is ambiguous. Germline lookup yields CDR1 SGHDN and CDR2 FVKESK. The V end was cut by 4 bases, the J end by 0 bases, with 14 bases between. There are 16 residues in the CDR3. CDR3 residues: CASSLHRSVSTDTQYF. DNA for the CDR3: TGTGCCAGCAGCCTTCACCGCTCCGTGAGCACAGATACGCAGTATTTT.

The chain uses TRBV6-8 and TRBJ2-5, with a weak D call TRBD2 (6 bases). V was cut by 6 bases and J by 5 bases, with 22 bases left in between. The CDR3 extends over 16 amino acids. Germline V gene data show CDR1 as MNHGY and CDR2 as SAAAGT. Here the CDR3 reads CASSLLGGDPGETQYF. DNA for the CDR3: TGTGCCAGCAGCTTACTCGGGGGTGACCCTGGGGAGACCCAGTACTTC.

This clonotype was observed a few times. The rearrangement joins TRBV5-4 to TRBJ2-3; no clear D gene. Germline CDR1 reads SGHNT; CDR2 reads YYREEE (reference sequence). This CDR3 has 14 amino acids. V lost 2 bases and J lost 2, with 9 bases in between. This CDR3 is CASSLGRDTDTQYF. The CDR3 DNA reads TGTGCCAGCAGCTTAGGAAGGGACACAGATACGCAGTATTTT.

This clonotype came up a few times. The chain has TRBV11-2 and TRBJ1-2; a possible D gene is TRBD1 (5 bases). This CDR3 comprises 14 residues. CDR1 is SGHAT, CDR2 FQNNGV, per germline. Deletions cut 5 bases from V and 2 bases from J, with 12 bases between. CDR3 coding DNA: TGTGCCAGCAGCCCCCTCAGGGAGAACTATGGCTACACCTTC. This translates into CASSPLRENYGYTF. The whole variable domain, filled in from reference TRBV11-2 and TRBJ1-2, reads EAGVAQSPRYKIIEKRQSVAFWCNPISGHATLYWYQQILGQGPKLLIQFQNNGVVDDSQLPKDRFSAERLKGVDSTLKIQPAKLEDSAVYLCASSPLRENYGYTFGSGTRLTVV.

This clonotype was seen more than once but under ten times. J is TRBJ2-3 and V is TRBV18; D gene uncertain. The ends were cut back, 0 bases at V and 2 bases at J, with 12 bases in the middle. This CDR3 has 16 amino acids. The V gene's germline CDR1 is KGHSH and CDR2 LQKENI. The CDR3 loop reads CASSPPAEYSTDTQYF. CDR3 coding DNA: TGTGCCAGCTCACCACCGGCAGAATACTCCACAGATACGCAGTATTTT.

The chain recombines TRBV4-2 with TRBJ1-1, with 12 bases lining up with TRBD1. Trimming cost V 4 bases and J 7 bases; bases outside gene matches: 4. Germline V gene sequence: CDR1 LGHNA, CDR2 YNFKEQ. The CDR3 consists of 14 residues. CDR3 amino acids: CASSRDRGPGEAFF. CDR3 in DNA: TGTGCCAGCAGCCGGGACAGGGGGCCGGGTGAAGCTTTCTTT.

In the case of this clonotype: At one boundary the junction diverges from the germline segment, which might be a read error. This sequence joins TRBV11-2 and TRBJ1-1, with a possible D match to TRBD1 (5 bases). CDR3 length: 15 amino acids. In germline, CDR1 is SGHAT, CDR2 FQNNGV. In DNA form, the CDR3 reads TGTACCAGCAGCTCAAAGGGGTTAAAGCACACTGAAGCTTTCTTT. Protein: CTSSSKGLKHTEAFF.

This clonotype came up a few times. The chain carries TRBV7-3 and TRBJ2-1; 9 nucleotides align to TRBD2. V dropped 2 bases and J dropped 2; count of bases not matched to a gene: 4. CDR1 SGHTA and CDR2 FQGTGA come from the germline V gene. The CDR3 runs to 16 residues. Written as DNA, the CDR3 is TGTGCCAGCAGCTTAGAAGCGGGGGGCCCCTACAATGAGCAGTTCTTC. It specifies CASSLEAGGPYNEQFF.

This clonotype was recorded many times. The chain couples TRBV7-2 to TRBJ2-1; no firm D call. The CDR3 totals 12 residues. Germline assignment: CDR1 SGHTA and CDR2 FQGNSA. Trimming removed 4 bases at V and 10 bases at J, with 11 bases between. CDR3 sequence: CASSSSAREQFF. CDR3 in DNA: TGTGCCAGCAGCTCTTCTGCGCGGGAGCAGTTCTTC.

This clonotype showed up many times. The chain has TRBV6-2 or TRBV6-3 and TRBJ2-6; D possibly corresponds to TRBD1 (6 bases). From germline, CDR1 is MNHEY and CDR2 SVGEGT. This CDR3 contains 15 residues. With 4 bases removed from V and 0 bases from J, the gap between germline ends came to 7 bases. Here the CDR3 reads CASSLDSSGANVLTF. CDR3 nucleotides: TGTGCCAGCAGTTTGGACAGCTCTGGGGCCAACGTCCTGACTTTC.

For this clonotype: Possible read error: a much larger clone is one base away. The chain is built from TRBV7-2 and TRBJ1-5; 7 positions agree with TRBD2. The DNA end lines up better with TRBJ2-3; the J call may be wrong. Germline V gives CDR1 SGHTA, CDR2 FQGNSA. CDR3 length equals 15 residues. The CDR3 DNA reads TGTGCCAGCAATTTCGGGGGGACCTACAATCAGCCCCAGTATTTT. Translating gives CASNFGGTYNQPQYF.